This T cell receptor beta chain was obtained from a study of blood T cell repertoires in COVID-19. The V and J ends lost 6 bases and 2 bases, in that order; junction bases with no gene match: 6. This CDR3 region has 14 residues. Germline-derived CDR1 and CDR2 are MNHEY and SVGAGI. The sample holds one count of this clone. The method was immunoSEQ multiplex PCR; TCRdb's version includes in-frame clones alone and lacks a portion of them. The sample carries under 250,000 clones, 70% to 90% recorded once. The sequence was collected from a man in his forties or fifties with COVID-19, enrolled during active disease. Specimen: peripheral blood. The chain is built from TRBV6-5 and TRBJ2-7; TRBD1 aligns across 8 bases. The CDR3, as DNA: TGTGCCAGCAGGGGACAGGAGGGGCCCTACGAGCAGTACTTC. Translated: CASRGQEGPYEQYF.